This T cell receptor beta chain comes out of a study of graft-versus-host responses after intestinal transplantation. Background on the study: Recipients were given multivisceral, liver-intestinal, or isolated intestinal transplants. Tacrolimus plus steroids were given to all recipients for roughly three years, preceded by anti-thymocyte globulin induction. Whole-study results and caveats: Analysis identified GvH clones in recipient marrow, with some appearing first in ileum or blood.

Germline V gene sequence: CDR1 MNHEY, CDR2 SMNVEV (reference sequence). The CDR3 sequence is 15 residues long. Assay used: immunoSEQ multiplex PCR; TCRdb lists only in-frame clones, some missing. In the table there are around 110,000 clones, about 92% of which are singletons. As for this clone: The target antigen is unknown.

Sequenced material: unstimulated CD4+ T cells sorted from spleen or lymph node cells, taken before transplant. The rearrangement joins TRBV27 to TRBJ2-5; 9 nucleotides agree with TRBD1. The J call is doubtful: the DNA matches TRBJ2-7 better. This TCR derives from a human donor who was the organ donor for an intestinal transplant. The CDR3 reads CASSRPGTGNGEQYF. DNA for the CDR3: TGTGCCAGCAGCCGACCCGGGACAGGGAATGGCGAGCAGTACTTC.